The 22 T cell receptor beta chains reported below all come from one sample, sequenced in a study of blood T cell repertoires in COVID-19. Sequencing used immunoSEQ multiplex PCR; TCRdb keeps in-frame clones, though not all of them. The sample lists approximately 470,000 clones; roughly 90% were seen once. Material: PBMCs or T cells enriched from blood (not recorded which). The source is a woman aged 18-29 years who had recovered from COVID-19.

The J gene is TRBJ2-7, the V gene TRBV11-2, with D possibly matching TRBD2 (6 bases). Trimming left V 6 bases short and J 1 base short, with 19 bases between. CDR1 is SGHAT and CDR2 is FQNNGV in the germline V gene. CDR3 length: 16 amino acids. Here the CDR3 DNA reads TGTGCCAGCAGGGCCGCCAGCGGGCCGACTTCCTACGAGCAGTACTTC. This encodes CASRAASGPTSYEQYF.

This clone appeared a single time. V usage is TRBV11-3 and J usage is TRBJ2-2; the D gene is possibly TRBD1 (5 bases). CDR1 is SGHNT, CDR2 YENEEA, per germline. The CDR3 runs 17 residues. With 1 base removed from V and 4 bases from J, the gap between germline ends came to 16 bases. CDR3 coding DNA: TGTGCCAGCAGCTTAGGTCTGGGGCGACTTCTCACCGGGGAGCTGTTTTTT. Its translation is CASSLGLGRLLTGELFF.

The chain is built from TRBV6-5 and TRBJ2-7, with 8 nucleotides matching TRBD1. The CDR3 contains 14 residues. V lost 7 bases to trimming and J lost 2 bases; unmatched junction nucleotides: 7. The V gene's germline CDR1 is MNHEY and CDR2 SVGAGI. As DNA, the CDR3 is TGTGCCAGCACCTTCGGACAGGGCACCTACGAGCAGTACTTC. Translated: CASTFGQGTYEQYF.

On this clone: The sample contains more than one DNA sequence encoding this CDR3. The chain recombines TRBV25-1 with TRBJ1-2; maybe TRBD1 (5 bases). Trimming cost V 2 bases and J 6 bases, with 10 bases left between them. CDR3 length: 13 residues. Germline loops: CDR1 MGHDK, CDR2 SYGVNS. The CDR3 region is CASSEDGGDGYTF. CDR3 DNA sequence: TGTGCCAGCAGTGAAGACGGAGGGGATGGCTACACCTTC.

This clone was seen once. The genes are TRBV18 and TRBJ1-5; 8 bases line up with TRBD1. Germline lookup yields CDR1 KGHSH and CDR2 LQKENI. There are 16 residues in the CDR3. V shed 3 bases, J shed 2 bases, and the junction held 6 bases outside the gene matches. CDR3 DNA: TGTGCCAGCTCACCCAACGACAGGGGTGGCAATCAGCCCCAGCATTTT. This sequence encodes CASSPNDRGGNQPQHF.

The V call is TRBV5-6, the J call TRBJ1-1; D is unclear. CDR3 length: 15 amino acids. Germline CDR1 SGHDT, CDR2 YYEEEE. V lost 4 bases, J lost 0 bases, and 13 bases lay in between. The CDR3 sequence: CASSEIGLMNTEAFF. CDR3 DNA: TGTGCCAGCAGCGAAATAGGACTTATGAACACTGAAGCTTTCTTT.

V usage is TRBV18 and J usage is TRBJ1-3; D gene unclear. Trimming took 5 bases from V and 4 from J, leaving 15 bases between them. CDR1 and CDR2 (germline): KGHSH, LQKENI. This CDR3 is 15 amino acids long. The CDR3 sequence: CASSSERVEGNTIYF. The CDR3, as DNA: TGTGCCAGCTCATCAGAGAGGGTGGAGGGAAACACCATATATTTT.

CDR3: CATSRRLAGTDTQYF. CDR3 nucleotides: TGTGCCACCAGCCGCAGACTAGCGGGCACAGATACGCAGTATTTT. J is TRBJ2-3 and V is TRBV15, with 9 bases identical to TRBD2. The CDR3 runs to 15 residues. Germline V gene lookup returns CDR1 LNHNV and CDR2 YYDKDF (reference sequence). V lost 5 bases and J lost 1; bases outside the gene matches: 4.

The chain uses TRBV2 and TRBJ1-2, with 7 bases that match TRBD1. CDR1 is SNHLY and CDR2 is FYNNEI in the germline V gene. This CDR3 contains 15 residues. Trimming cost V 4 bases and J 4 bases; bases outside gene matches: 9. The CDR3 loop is CASSAGSDRIYGYTF. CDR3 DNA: TGTGCCAGCAGTGCTGGATCGGACAGGATCTATGGCTACACCTTC.

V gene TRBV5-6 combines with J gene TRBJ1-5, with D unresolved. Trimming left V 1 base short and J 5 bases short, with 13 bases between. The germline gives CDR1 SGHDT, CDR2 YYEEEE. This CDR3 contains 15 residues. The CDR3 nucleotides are TGTGCCAGCAGCTTGATGCGGGCTGAGGATCAGCCCCAGCATTTT. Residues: CASSLMRAEDQPQHF.

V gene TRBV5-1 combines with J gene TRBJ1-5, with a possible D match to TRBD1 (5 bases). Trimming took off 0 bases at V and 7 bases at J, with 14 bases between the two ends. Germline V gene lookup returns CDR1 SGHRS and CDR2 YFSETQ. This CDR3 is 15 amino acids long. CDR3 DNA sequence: TGCGCCAGCAGCTTGGAGGGTGGGGGGGAACAGCCCCAGCATTTT. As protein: CASSLEGGGEQPQHF. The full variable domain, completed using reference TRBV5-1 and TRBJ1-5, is KAGVTQTPRYLIKTRGQQVTLSCSPISGHRSVSWYQQTPGQGLQFLFEYFSETQRNKGNFPGRFSGRQFSNSRSEMNVSTLELGDSALYLCASSLEGGGEQPQHFGDGTRLSIL.

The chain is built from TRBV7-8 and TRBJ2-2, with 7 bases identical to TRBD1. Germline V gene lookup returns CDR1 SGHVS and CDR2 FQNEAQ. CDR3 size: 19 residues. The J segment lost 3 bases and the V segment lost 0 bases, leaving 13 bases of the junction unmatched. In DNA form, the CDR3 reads TGTGCCAGCAGCTTAGCGTTGGGGCGAGAGGGGGCCGACACCGGGGAGCTGTTTTTT. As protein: CASSLALGREGADTGELFF.

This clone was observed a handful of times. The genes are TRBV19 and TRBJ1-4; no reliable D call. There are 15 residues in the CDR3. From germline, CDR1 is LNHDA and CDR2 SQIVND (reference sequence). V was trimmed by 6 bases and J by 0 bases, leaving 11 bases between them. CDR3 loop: CASRTTQATNEKLFF. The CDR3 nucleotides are TGTGCCAGTAGGACTACTCAAGCAACTAATGAAAAACTGTTTTTT.

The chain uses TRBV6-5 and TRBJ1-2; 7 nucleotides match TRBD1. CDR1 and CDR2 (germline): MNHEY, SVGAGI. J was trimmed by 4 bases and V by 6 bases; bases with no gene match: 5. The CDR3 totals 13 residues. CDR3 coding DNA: TGTGCCAGCAGACCGGGACAGCCCTATGGCTACACCTTC. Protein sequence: CASRPGQPYGYTF.

In DNA form, the CDR3 reads TGTGCCAGCAGCTTAGGATCACAGGACTACGAGCAGTACTTC. This sequence encodes CASSLGSQDYEQYF. The J gene is TRBJ2-7, the V gene TRBV7-6; a possible D gene is TRBD1 (5 bases). V lost 1 base, J lost 3 bases, and 10 bases lay in between. Looked up from germline, CDR1 is SGHVS and CDR2 is FNYEAQ. The CDR3 length is 14 residues.

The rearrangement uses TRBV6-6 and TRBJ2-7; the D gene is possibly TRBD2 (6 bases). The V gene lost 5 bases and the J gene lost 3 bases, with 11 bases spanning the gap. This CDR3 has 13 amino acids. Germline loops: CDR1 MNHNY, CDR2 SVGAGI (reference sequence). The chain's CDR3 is CASSPGSRYEQYF. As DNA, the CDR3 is TGTGCCAGCAGTCCCGGGAGCCGCTACGAGCAGTACTTC.

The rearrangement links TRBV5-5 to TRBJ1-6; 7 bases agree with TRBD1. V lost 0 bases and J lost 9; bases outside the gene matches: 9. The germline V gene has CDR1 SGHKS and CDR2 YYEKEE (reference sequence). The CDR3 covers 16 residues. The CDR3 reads CASSLGQGSRSSPLHF. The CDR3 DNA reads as TGTGCCAGCAGCTTGGGACAGGGTTCCCGTAGTTCACCCCTCCACTTT.

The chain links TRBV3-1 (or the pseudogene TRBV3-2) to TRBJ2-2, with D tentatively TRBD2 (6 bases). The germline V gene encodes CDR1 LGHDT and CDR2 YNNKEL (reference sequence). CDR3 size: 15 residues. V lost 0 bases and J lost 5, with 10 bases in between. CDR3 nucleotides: TGTGCCAGCAGCCAAGATGGAGGGCTTACCGGGGAGCTGTTTTTT. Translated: CASSQDGGLTGELFF.

The DNA of the CDR3 is TGCAGTGCTAGTTTCGCGGATTATGGCTACACCTTC. Its protein is CSASFADYGYTF. The J gene is TRBJ1-2, the V gene TRBV20-1, with D unresolved. The CDR3 sequence is 12 residues long. CDR1 is DFQATT and CDR2 is SNEGSKA in the germline V gene (reference sequence). V lost 3 bases and J 5 bases, leaving 10 bases between the germline ends.

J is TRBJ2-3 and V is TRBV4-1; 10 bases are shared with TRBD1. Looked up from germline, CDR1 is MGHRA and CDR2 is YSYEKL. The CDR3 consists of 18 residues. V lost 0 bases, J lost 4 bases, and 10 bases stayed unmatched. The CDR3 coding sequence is TGCGCCAGCAGCCAAGATCGGGCCGGGACAGGGGTTTCAGATACGCAGTATTTT. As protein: CASSQDRAGTGVSDTQYF.

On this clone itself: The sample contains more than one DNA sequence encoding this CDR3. CDR3 loop: CASSLNRVNTEAFF. CDR3 in DNA: TGTGCCAGCAGTTTGAACAGAGTGAACACTGAAGCTTTCTTT. V usage is TRBV27 and J usage is TRBJ1-1; D gene ambiguous. The V end was cut by 3 bases, the J end by 0 bases, with 8 bases between. Per the germline V gene, CDR1 is MNHEY and CDR2 is SMNVEV (reference sequence). The CDR3 contains 14 residues.

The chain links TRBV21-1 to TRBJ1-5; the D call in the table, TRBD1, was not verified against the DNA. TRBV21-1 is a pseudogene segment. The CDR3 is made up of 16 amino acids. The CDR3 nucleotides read TGTGCCAGCAGCGAGCCACAGGGGGCGATATCTCAGCCCCAGCATTTT. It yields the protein CASSEPQGAISQPQHF.